This T cell receptor (beta chain) was recorded in a study of blood T cell repertoires in COVID-19. V gave up 4 bases and J gave up 4 bases, with 12 bases separating them. The CDR3 runs to 15 residues. Per the germline V gene, CDR1 is SGHTS and CDR2 is YDEGEE. Each participant's cohort was designated according to participant-reported clinical history. Assay used: immunoSEQ multiplex PCR; TCRdb lists only in-frame clones, some missing. The sample has more than 250,000 clones; 70% to 90% are singletons. Material: PBMCs or T cells enriched from blood (not recorded which). This chain connects TRBV5-8 to TRBJ2-6; TRBD1 might be the D (5 bases). This TCR was sampled from a woman in her forties who had recovered from COVID-19. CDR3 sequence reads: CASSLRAIGANVLTF. The CDR3, as DNA: TGTGCCAGCAGCCTCAGGGCTATAGGGGCCAACGTCCTGACTTTC.